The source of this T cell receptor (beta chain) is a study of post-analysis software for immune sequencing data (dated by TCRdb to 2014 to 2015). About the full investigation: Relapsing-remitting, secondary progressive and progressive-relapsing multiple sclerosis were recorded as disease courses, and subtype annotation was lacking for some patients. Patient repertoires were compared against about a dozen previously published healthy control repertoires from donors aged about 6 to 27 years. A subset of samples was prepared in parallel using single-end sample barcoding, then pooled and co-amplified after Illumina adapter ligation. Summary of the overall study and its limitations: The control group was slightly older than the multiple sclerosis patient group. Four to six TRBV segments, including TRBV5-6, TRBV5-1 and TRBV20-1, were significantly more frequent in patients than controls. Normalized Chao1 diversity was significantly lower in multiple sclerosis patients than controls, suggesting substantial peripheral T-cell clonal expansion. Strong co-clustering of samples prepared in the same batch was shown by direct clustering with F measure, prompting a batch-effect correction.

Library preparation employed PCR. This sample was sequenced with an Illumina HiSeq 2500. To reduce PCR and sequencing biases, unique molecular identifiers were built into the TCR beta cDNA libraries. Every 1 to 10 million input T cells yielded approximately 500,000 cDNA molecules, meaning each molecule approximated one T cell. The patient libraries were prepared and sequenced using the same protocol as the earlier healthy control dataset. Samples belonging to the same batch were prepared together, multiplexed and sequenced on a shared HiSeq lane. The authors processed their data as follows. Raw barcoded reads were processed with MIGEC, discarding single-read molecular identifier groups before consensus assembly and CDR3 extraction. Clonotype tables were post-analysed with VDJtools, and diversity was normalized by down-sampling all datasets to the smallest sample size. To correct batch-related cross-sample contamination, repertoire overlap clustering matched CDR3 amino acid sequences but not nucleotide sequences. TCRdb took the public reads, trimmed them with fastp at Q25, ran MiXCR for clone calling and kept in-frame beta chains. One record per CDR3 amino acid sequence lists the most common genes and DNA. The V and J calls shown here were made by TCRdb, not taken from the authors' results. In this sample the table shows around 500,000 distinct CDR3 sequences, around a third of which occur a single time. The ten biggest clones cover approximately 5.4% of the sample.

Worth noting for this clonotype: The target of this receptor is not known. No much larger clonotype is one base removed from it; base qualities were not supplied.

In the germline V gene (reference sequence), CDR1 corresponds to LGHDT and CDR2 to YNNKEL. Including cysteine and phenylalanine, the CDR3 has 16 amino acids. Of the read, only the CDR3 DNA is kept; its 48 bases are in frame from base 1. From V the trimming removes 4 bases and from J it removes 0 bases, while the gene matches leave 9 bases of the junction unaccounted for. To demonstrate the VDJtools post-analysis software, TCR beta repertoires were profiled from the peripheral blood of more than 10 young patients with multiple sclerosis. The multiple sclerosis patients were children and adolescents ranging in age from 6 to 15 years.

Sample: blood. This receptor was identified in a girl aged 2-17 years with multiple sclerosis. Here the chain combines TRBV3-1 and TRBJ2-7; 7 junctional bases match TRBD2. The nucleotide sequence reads TGTGCCAGCAGCCTCAGACTAGCTGGGAACTCCTACGAGCAGTACTTC. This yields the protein CASSLRLAGNSYEQYF.